Described below is a single T cell receptor beta chain sequence and its context. The target antigen is unknown. RNA transcripts were the template for amplifying TCR beta CDR3 regions. HTBI primers were used for first-round RT-PCR of the TCR CDR3. TCRdb passed the multiplex PCR reads through MiXCR, listing each CDR3 protein once. The sample yields around 380,000 distinct CDR3 sequences, roughly 14% seen once. This entry is derived from a study of T cells in Graves' hyperthyroidism and ophthalmopathy. About the study: It was at initial diagnosis, before any treatment, that peripheral blood was collected. Study outcomes and limitations: A model built on 13 V-J features separated ophthalmopathy from stable hyperthyroidism. Expanded thyroid clonotypes (above 0.001) were mostly also found in blood.

This TCR was recovered from a man aged 30 to 45 with Graves' hyperthyroidism that later progressed to Graves' ophthalmopathy. Source material: blood.

CDR3 nucleotide sequence: TGCGCCAGCAGCCGGAATACAGAGACCCAGTACTTC. This translates into CASSRNTETQYF. The chain recombines TRBV5-1 with TRBJ2-5; unclear D gene. V lost 4 bases and J 4 bases, leaving 8 bases between the germline ends. The CDR3 is 12 residues long. Germline V gene sequence: CDR1 SGHRS, CDR2 YFSETQ.